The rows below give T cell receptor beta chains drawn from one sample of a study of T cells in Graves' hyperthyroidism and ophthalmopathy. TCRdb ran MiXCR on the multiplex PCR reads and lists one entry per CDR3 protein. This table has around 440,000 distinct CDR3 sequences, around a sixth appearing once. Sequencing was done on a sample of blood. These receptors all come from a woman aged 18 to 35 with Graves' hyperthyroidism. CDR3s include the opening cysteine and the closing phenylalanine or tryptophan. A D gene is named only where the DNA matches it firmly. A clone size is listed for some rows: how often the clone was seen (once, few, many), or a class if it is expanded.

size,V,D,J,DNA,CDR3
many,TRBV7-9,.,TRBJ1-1,TGTGCCAGCAGCTCAACGACAGTGAACACTGAAGCTTTCTTT,CASSSTTVNTEAFF
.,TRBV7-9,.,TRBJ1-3,TGTGCCAGCAGCTTAATTGGACCCAGCCAAATCAGAGGAAACACCATATATTTT,CASSLIGPSQIRGNTIYF
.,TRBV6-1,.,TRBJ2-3,TGTGCCAGCAGCAACGGAGATACGCAGTATTTT,CASSNGDTQYF
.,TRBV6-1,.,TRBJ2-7,TGTGCCAGCAGGGACATTGCCACCGCAACGGTCTACGAGCAGTACTTC,CASRDIATATVYEQYF
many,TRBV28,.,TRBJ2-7,TGTGCCAGCAGAGGATCAGCAACCTACGAGCAGTACTTC,CASRGSATYEQYF
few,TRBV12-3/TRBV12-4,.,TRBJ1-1,TGTGCCAGCAGTTTAGTGGGAATCAAGAACACTGAAGCTTTCTTT,CASSLVGIKNTEAFF
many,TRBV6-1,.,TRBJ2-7,TGTGCCAGCAGTGAAGCGACAGGAGGGACCTACGAGCAGTACTTC,CASSEATGGTYEQYF
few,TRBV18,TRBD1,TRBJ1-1,TGTGCCAGCTCAGGATTTACCAGGGGGGACACTGAAGCTTTCTTT,CASSGFTRGDTEAFF
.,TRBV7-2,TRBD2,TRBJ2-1,TGTGCCAGCAGCTTAGATCTAGCGGGAGGGTTTTACAATGAGCAGTTCTTC,CASSLDLAGGFYNEQFF
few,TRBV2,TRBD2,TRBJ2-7,TGTGCCAGCAGTGGTCTAGCGGGGACCTACAAGCAGTACTTC,CASSGLAGTYKQYF
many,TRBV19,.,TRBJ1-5,TGTGCCAGTAAGGCCCGATCGGGTTTGAGCAATCAGCCCCAGCATTTT,CASKARSGLSNQPQHF
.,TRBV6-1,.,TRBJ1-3,TGTGCCAGCAGCTCAAAGGGGACTGGAAACGCCATATATTTT,CASSSKGTGNAIYF
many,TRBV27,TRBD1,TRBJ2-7,TGTGCCAGCCGCCCGGACAGGGGGCCTTCCTACGAGCAGTACTTC,CASRPDRGPSYEQYF
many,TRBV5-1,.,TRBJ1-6,TGCGCCAGCAGCTTGGGGGGCGATTCACCCCTCCACTTT,CASSLGGDSPLHF
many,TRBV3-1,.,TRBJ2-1,TGTGCCAGCAGCCCCCCCCGAAGTTTTCTTTACAATGAGCAGTTCTTC,CASSPPRSFLYNEQFF
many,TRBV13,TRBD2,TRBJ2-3,TGTGCCAGCAGCTTAGAGGTCGGTACTAGCGGGGGGACGCAGTATTTT,CASSLEVGTSGGTQYF
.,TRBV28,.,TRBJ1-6,TGTGCCAGCAAACGGCGGAACCTTAATAATTCACCCCTCCACTTT,CASKRRNLNNSPLHF
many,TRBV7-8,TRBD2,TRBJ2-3,TGTGCCAGCAGCTTAGTGCTAGCGGCCCCCACAGATACGCAGTATTTT,CASSLVLAAPTDTQYF
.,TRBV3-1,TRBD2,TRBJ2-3,TGTGCCAGCAGCCAAAAAGCGGGAGGGCTGTCAGATACGCAGTATTTT,CASSQKAGGLSDTQYF
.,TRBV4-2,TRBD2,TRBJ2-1,TGTGCCAGCAGCCCCACTAGCGGGGACCCCTACAATGAGCAGTTCTTC,CASSPTSGDPYNEQFF
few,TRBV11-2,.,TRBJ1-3,TGTGCCAGCAGCTCCCCCGGGGCCTTTAGCTCTGGAAACACCATATATTTT,CASSSPGAFSSGNTIYF
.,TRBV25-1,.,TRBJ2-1,TGTGCCAGCAGTGAAGGGGGCAGTAGAAATGAGCAGTTCTTC,CASSEGGSRNEQFF
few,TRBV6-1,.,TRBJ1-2,TGTGCCAGCAGTTGGGACTCCGTAGGATTCAATGGCTACACCTTC,CASSWDSVGFNGYTF
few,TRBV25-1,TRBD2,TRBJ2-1,TGTGCCAGCAGACTAGCGGGAGAGACACACAATGAGCAGTTCTTC,CASRLAGETHNEQFF
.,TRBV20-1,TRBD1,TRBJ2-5,TGCAGTGCTCCCCGACAGGGCGAAGAGACCCAGTACTTC,CSAPRQGEETQYF
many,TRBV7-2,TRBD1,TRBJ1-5,TGTGCCAGCAGCTTAGGAGGGACAGGGGTCCCCTCGGGCGATCAGCCCCAGCATTTT,CASSLGGTGVPSGDQPQHF
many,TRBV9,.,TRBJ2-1,TGTGCCAGCAGCGTAGTTAGCGGCTCCTACAATGAGCAGTTCTTC,CASSVVSGSYNEQFF
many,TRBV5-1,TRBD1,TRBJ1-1,TGCGCCAGCAGCCCGGGGGACAGGTCAGACACTGAAGCTTTCTTT,CASSPGDRSDTEAFF
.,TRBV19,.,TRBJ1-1,TGTGCCAGTAGTAGCCGACGGGGGACTGAAGCTTTCTTT,CASSSRRGTEAFF
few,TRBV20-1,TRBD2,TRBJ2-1,TGCAGTGCTAGCGGACTAGCGGGGGCTATGAGCTCCTACAATGAGCAGTTCTTC,CSASGLAGAMSSYNEQFF
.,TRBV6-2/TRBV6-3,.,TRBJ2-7,TGTGCCAGTAACAGGGACGGGTACGAGCAGTACTTC,CASNRDGYEQYF
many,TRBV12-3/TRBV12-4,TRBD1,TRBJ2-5,TGTGCCAGCAGTTTAGTGGTTGGGGGACAGGGGTACGAGACCCAGTACTTC,CASSLVVGGQGYETQYF
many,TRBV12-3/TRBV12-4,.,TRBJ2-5,TGTGCCAGCAGTTTAACCAGGGGCCTCTTCCCGTACCAAGAGACCCAGTACTTC,CASSLTRGLFPYQETQYF
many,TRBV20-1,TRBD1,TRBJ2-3,TGCAGTGCTCCCCCGTCCGGGACAGCCTCTAGCACAGATACGCAGTATTTT,CSAPPSGTASSTDTQYF
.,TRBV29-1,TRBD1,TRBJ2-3,TGCAGCGTGGCCGGGACAGTCAGGGATACGCAGTATTTT,CSVAGTVRDTQYF
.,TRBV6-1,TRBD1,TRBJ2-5,TGTGCCAGCAGAATGAACAGGGGGTCTACAGAGGCCCAGTACTTC,CASRMNRGSTEAQYF
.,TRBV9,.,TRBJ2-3,TGTGCCAGCAGCGTAGGGTGGAGCCGCACAGATACGCAGTATTTT,CASSVGWSRTDTQYF
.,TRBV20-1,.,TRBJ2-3,TGCAGTGCTTTCAGGGCGGCAGATACGCAGTATTTT,CSAFRAADTQYF
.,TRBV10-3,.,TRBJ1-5,TGTGCCATCAGTGAGGTTAATCAGCCCCAGCATTTT,CAISEVNQPQHF
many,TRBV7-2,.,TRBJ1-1,TGTGCCAGCAGCCCAAACGTAGGTGTAGCTTTCTTT,CASSPNVGVAFF
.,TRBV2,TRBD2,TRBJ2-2,TGTGCCAGCAGCCGGACTAGCGGGGGATCGAACACCGGGGAGCTGTTTTTT,CASSRTSGGSNTGELFF
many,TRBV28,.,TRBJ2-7,TGTGCCAGCAGTCGACCGGAGGGGCAGTACTTC,CASSRPEGQYF